This T cell receptor beta chain was identified during a study of T-cell reconstitution after alpha-beta-depleted transplantation in children. Unique molecular identifiers were built into the TCRbeta library. TCRdb re-called the PCR reads through MiXCR, storing one row per CDR3 protein. The sample has 60,000 to 80,000 distinct CDR3 sequences; about 7.3% are singletons. The CDR3 runs 15 residues. J gave up 6 bases and V 7 bases, and 13 bases lay outside the gene matches. The chain has TRBV12-3 or TRBV12-4 and TRBJ2-5; 8 bases are shared with TRBD2. This TCR derives from a human donor who donated a stem cell graft to a child with acute lymphoblastic leukemia. The sequenced sample was PBMCs from the stem cell graft donor, obtained from the stem cell graft. Here the CDR3 reads CASIFPGGPSKTQYF. The CDR3 nucleotides are TGTGCCAGCATCTTCCCGGGAGGGCCCTCGAAGACCCAGTACTTC.